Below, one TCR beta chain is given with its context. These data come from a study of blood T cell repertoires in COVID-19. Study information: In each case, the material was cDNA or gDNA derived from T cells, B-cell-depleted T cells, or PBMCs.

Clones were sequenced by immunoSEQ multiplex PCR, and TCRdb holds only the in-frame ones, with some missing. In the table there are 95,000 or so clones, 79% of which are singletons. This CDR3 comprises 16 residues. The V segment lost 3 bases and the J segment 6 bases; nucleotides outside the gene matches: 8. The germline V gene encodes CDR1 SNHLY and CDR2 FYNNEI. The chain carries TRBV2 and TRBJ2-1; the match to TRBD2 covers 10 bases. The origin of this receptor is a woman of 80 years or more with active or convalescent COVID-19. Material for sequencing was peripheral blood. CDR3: CASSETSGRTINEQFF. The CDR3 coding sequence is TGTGCCAGCAGTGAGACTAGCGGGCGGACTATCAATGAGCAGTTCTTC.